The rows below give T cell receptor beta chains drawn from one sample of a study of blood T cell repertoires in COVID-19. Profiling relied on immunoSEQ multiplex PCR, and the TCRdb table lists in-frame clones only, not all of them. This table has approximately 240,000 clones, around 80% appearing once. The sequenced material came from peripheral blood. All receptors derive from a woman between 40 and 50 years old with active or convalescent COVID-19. Each CDR3 is given with its conserved first and last residue. Fields, in order: CDR3 protein, CDR3 DNA, J gene, CDR3 length, V gene, D gene, clone size. The D gene is left open where the match is weak. The listing skips clone size in some rows; elsewhere it reads once, few, many or a size class.

CASSPGQMINQPQHF	TGTGCCAGCAGCCCCGGACAGATGATCAATCAGCCCCAGCATTTT	TRBJ1-5	15	TRBV7-9	-	few
CASSPPLAVDNEQFF	TGTGCCAGCAGCCCTCCACTAGCGGTGGACAATGAGCAGTTCTTC	TRBJ2-1	15	TRBV7-8	TRBD2	few
CASSSTGDSNQPQHF	TGTGCCAGCAGCTCGACAGGGGATAGCAATCAGCCCCAGCATTTT	TRBJ1-5	15	TRBV5-5	TRBD1	-
CASSDYGYEQFF	TGTGCCAGCAGTGATTACGGTTACGAGCAGTTCTTC	TRBJ2-1	12	TRBV25-1	-	-
CSARDGVKAFF	TGCAGTGCTAGAGACGGGGTTAAAGCTTTCTTT	TRBJ1-1	11	TRBV20-1	-	-
CASSKEEGKCGGELFF	TGTGCCAGCAGCAAAGAGGAGGGTAAATGTGGCGGGGAGCTGTTTTTT	TRBJ2-2	16	TRBV21-1	-	few
CASSSPGLAGYEQFF	TGTGCCAGCTCATCCCCAGGACTAGCGGGCTATGAGCAGTTCTTC	TRBJ2-1	15	TRBV18	TRBD2	-
CASSSTGGLNTEAFF	TGCGCCAGCAGCTCGACAGGGGGCTTGAACACTGAAGCTTTCTTT	TRBJ1-1	15	TRBV5-1	TRBD1	-
CATSDRGQGGYGYTF	TGTGCCACCAGTGACCGCGGACAGGGGGGATATGGCTACACCTTC	TRBJ1-2	15	TRBV24-1	TRBD1	-
CASSSRPGGNQPQHF	TGTGCCAGTAGTAGCAGGCCAGGGGGCAATCAGCCCCAGCATTTT	TRBJ1-5	15	TRBV19	-	once